These 32 T cell receptor beta chains came from one sample sequenced in a study of blood T cell repertoires in COVID-19. Clones were read by immunoSEQ multiplex PCR, and TCRdb kept only the in-frame ones, dropping some. Of around 64,000 clones listed, about nine tenths are singletons. The sequencing sample was made of peripheral blood. The receptors derive from a man aged 25-40 years with acute or convalescent COVID-19.

V and J are TRBV19 and TRBJ2-3, with 7 bases lining up with TRBD2. Germline V gives CDR1 LNHDA, CDR2 SQIVND (reference sequence). The CDR3 is 14 amino acids. The ends lost 3 bases at V and 6 bases at J; junction bases unmatched: 6. CDR3 sequence (DNA): TGTGCCAGTAGTATCGGGGGGATGGTCGATACGCAGTATTTT. Residues: CASSIGGMVDTQYF.

The J gene is TRBJ1-1, the V gene TRBV29-1, with D uncertain. V dropped 7 bases and J dropped 4 bases, with 19 bases sitting between them. This CDR3 has 14 amino acids. Per germline, CDR1 SQVTM and CDR2 ANQGSEA. The CDR3, as DNA: TGCAGCGCCTCCTCTTCCGGGTCTGGCACTGAAGCTTTCTTT. It yields the protein CSASSSGSGTEAFF.

The J gene is TRBJ1-2, the V gene TRBV4-1, with D possibly TRBD1 on 6 matching bases. Trimming took 2 bases from V and 6 from J, leaving 16 bases between them. There are 15 residues in the CDR3. Germline V gives CDR1 MGHRA, CDR2 YSYEKL. The CDR3 region is CASSQFGGGPDGYTF. The CDR3 DNA reads TGCGCCAGCAGCCAATTTGGGGGGGGGCCGGATGGCTACACCTTC.

The chain couples TRBV5-1 to TRBJ2-7, with D possibly matching TRBD2 (6 bases). This CDR3 region has 16 residues. The germline CDR1 and CDR2 sequences are SGHRS and YFSETQ. V was shortened by 0 bases and J by 4 bases, with 17 bases between the two germline ends. The CDR3 nucleotides read TGCGCCAGCAGCTTGGATCCGGGGGAAGGTCGGTACGAGCAGTACTTC. Protein: CASSLDPGEGRYEQYF.

This clone showed up just once. The chain recombines TRBV6-2 or TRBV6-3 with TRBJ1-1, with D perhaps TRBD1 (6 bases). V lost 1 base and J 0 bases, leaving 12 bases between the germline ends. CDR3 length equals 16 residues. Germline loops: CDR1 MNHEY, CDR2 SVGEGT. The CDR3 sequence: CASSYFSQGLNTEAFF. CDR3 bases: TGTGCCAGCAGTTACTTTTCGCAGGGGCTGAACACTGAAGCTTTCTTT.

The gene calls are TRBV5-6 and TRBJ2-6; D might be TRBD2 (7 bases). Between the trimmed V and J ends, which lost 2 bases and 1 base, there was a span of 13 bases. The CDR3 loop spans 17 amino acids. The germline V gene encodes CDR1 SGHDT and CDR2 YYEEEE. The chain's CDR3 is CASSLWGGASGANVLTF. DNA of the CDR3: TGTGCCAGCAGCTTATGGGGGGGCGCGTCTGGGGCCAACGTCCTGACTTTC.

The chain recombines TRBV10-3 with TRBJ1-5; no definite D call. The CDR3 is 13 residues long. V lost 7 bases and J lost 3, with 10 bases in between. CDR1 ENHRY and CDR2 SYGVKD come from the germline V gene. CDR3 DNA sequence: TGTGCCATCATGGCGGCGTACAATCAGCCCCAGCATTTT. Translating gives CAIMAAYNQPQHF.

This chain links TRBV7-2 with TRBJ2-1, with D unclear. The V gene lost 5 bases and the J gene lost 3 bases, with 14 bases spanning the gap. The germline CDR1 and CDR2 sequences are SGHTA and FQGNSA. This CDR3 is 15 amino acids long. The CDR3 DNA reads TGTGCCAGCAGCCGCTCTAACAGCAACTACAATGAGCAGTTCTTC. Protein product: CASSRSNSNYNEQFF.

The chain has TRBV15 and TRBJ2-7, with TRBD2 matching over 12 bases. This CDR3 has 15 amino acids. Germline-derived CDR1 and CDR2 are LNHNV and YYDKDF (reference sequence). With 1 base clipped from V and 7 bases from J, the junction kept 5 bases outside the gene matches. The DNA for the CDR3 is TGTGCCACCAGCAGAGGACTAGCGGGAGAGGGGGAGCAGTACTTC. Translated: CATSRGLAGEGEQYF. Full variable domain (rest looked up from reference TRBV15 and TRBJ2-7): DAMVIQNPRYQVTQFGKPVTLSCSQTLNHNVMYWYQQKSSQAPKLLFHYYDKDFNNEADTPDNFQSRRPNTSFCFLDIRSPGLGDTAMYLCATSRGLAGEGEQYFGPGTRLTVT.

CDR3 DNA sequence: TGTGCCAGCAGCTTACTAGGCTCAGGGGGAGACACCATATATTTT. Translated: CASSLLGSGGDTIYF. The J gene is TRBJ1-3, the V gene TRBV7-6, with 7 nucleotides matching TRBD1. The V gene's germline CDR1 is SGHVS and CDR2 FNYEAQ. Unmatched junction bases numbered 9, after V lost 2 bases and J lost 8 bases. CDR3 length: 15 residues.

The V and J genes are TRBV7-9 and TRBJ1-4; D ambiguous. This CDR3 has 14 amino acids. From germline, CDR1 is SEHNR and CDR2 FQNEAQ (reference sequence). V was pared by 5 bases and J by 5 bases, with 12 bases between. The CDR3, as DNA: TGTGCCAGCAGCCACATATTTCGAAATGAAAAACTGTTTTTT. This sequence encodes CASSHIFRNEKLFF.

The chain uses TRBV10-1 and TRBJ2-1; D might be TRBD1 (5 bases). V was pared by 5 bases and J by 8 bases, with 13 bases between. Germline V gives CDR1 WNHNN, CDR2 SYGVQD (reference sequence). This CDR3 region has 13 residues. CDR3 bases: TGCGCCAGCAGTAAGGACGCCAGGGATGAGCAGTTCTTC. It encodes CASSKDARDEQFF.

As DNA, the CDR3 is TGTGCCAGCAGCCACACAGGATCTGGAAACACCATATATTTT. Amino acids: CASSHTGSGNTIYF. The chain employs TRBV3-1 (or the pseudogene TRBV3-2) and TRBJ1-3; tentative D call: TRBD1 (5 bases). Germline CDR1 LGHDT, CDR2 YNNKEL (reference sequence). CDR3 length: 14 residues. V lost 3 bases, J lost 1 base, and 7 bases lay in between.

V and J are TRBV2 and TRBJ1-2; 10 nucleotides align to TRBD1. V lost 6 bases, J lost 3 bases, and 4 bases stayed unmatched. CDR3 size: 14 residues. In germline, CDR1 is SNHLY, CDR2 FYNNEI. CDR3 in DNA: TGTGCCAGCAGGACAGGGGGCGAAGACTATGGCTACACCTTC. This translates into CASRTGGEDYGYTF.

This clone was counted only a few times. This chain connects TRBV27 to TRBJ2-7; 7 nucleotides agree with TRBD2. Losses at the gene ends were 3 bases for V and 6 bases for J; bases not matched to a gene: 11. Germline V gene data show CDR1 as MNHEY and CDR2 as SMNVEV (reference sequence). The CDR3 loop spans 15 amino acids. The CDR3 DNA reads TGTGCCAGCAGTTTCTCCCGCGGGGGATTTTTCGAGCAGTACGTC. Residues: CASSFSRGGFFEQYV.

The V and J genes are TRBV3-1 (or the pseudogene TRBV3-2) and TRBJ2-3; TRBD2 matches at 8 bases. Germline CDR1 LGHDT, CDR2 YNNKEL (reference sequence). The CDR3 covers 14 residues. Trimming cost V 7 bases and J 12 bases; bases outside gene matches: 15. The CDR3 is CASTQGEVAGSQYF. The DNA for the CDR3 is TGTGCCAGCACCCAGGGCGAAGTAGCGGGGTCACAGTATTTT.

The table lists this clone with a count of one. The J gene is TRBJ1-4, the V gene TRBV4-1; a possible D gene is TRBD1 (5 bases). V lost 6 bases and J lost 13, with 30 bases in between. The germline V gene encodes CDR1 MGHRA and CDR2 YSYEKL. The CDR3 has 17 amino acids. Written as DNA, the CDR3 is TGCGCCAGCAGTCTTCATTGGGGGGGTCTGAAGACCGGCGGACTGTTTTTT. Its protein product is CASSLHWGGLKTGGLFF.

The V and J genes are TRBV2 and TRBJ2-5, with D unclear. Germline CDR1 is SNHLY and CDR2 is FYNNEI. The CDR3 totals 11 residues. Trimming removed 6 bases at V and 5 bases at J, with 7 bases between. The CDR3 loop reads CASRVGETQYF. As DNA, the CDR3 is TGTGCCAGCAGAGTCGGGGAGACCCAGTACTTC. Full variable domain (remainder filled in from reference TRBV2 and TRBJ2-5): EPEVTQTPSHQVTQMGQEVILRCVPISNHLYFYWYRQILGQKVEFLVSFYNNEISEKSEIFDDQFSVERPDGSNFTLKIRSTKLEDSAMYFCASRVGETQYFGPGTRLLVL.

The J gene is TRBJ1-1, the V gene TRBV27; the D is unclear. Trimming cost V 6 bases and J 8 bases, with 16 bases left between them. The CDR3 is 13 amino acids. CDR1 is MNHEY, CDR2 SMNVEV, per germline (reference sequence). Here the CDR3 DNA reads TGTGCCAGCAGCTTTAGAAGTTTTACCGAAGCTTTCTTT. Protein: CASSFRSFTEAFF.

About this clone: The sample holds other DNA sequences that translate to the same CDR3. This chain links TRBV5-4 with TRBJ1-2; no definite D call. Trimming pared 0 bases from V and 2 bases from J, leaving 5 bases between. The CDR3 spans 13 residues. Germline V CDR1 and CDR2: SGHNT, YYREEE (reference sequence). CDR3 DNA: TGTGCCAGCAGCTTGGACACCAACTATGGCTACACCTTC. It encodes CASSLDTNYGYTF.

This chain links TRBV7-2 with TRBJ2-3; weak D call: TRBD1 (5 bases). The CDR3 contains 15 residues. The germline V gene has CDR1 SGHTA and CDR2 FQGNSA. V gave up 5 bases and J gave up 6 bases, with 18 bases separating them. CDR3 in amino acids: CASSPLVGQGDTQYF. Written as DNA, the CDR3 is TGTGCCAGCAGCCCCCTGGTGGGCCAGGGCGATACGCAGTATTTT.

The V and J genes are TRBV5-8 and TRBJ1-5; a weak D match, TRBD1 (5 bases). Trimming cost V 2 bases and J 2 bases, with 14 bases left between them. The CDR3 covers 16 residues. Germline CDR1 is SGHTS and CDR2 is YDEGEE. The CDR3 DNA reads as TGTGCCAGCAGCTTCCTGGGGGGGGAAGGCAATCAGCCCCAGCATTTT. Translation gives CASSFLGGEGNQPQHF.

This chain connects TRBV11-2 to TRBJ1-5; 10 nucleotides line up with TRBD1. The V segment lost 4 bases and the J segment 1 base; nucleotides outside the gene matches: 1. Germline CDR1 reads SGHAT; CDR2 reads FQNNGV. This CDR3 comprises 15 residues. The CDR3: CASSWGQGSNQPQHF. In nucleotides, the CDR3 is TGTGCCAGCAGCTGGGGACAGGGGAGCAATCAGCCCCAGCATTTT.

The chain combines TRBV30 with TRBJ1-5; D is unresolved. CDR1 and CDR2 (germline): GTSNPN, SVGIG (reference sequence). Trimming removed 3 bases at V and 7 bases at J, with 13 bases between. CDR3 length: 13 residues. The CDR3 here is CAWSEGRLQPQHF. CDR3 nucleotides: TGTGCCTGGAGCGAGGGTCGCCTCCAGCCCCAGCATTTT.

V is TRBV19 and J is TRBJ2-6; D is possibly TRBD2 (6 bases). The CDR3 totals 14 residues. Germline V gene data show CDR1 as LNHDA and CDR2 as SQIVND (reference sequence). V was pared by 10 bases and J by 3 bases, with 13 bases between. CDR3 region: CATGEVNGANVLTF. CDR3 sequence (DNA): TGTGCCACTGGGGAGGTCAATGGGGCCAACGTCCTGACTTTC.

The rearrangement joins TRBV7-9 to TRBJ1-2, with no clear D. This CDR3 is built from 14 residues. Per germline, CDR1 SEHNR and CDR2 FQNEAQ (reference sequence). V lost 5 bases, J lost 5 bases, and 15 bases lay in between. The CDR3 region has the DNA TGTGCCAGCAGCCCCCGTAAGGCAGGTTATGGCTACACCTTC. Protein product: CASSPRKAGYGYTF.

The rearrangement links TRBV9 to TRBJ1-1, with a tentative D call TRBD1 (5 bases). V lost 4 bases and J lost 11, with 24 bases in between. CDR1 SGDLS and CDR2 YYNGEE come from the germline V gene. The CDR3 extends over 15 amino acids. CDR3 amino acids: CASSPKIGTLREAFF. The DNA of the CDR3 is TGTGCCAGCAGCCCTAAAATAGGGACTCTTCGGGAGGCTTTCTTT.

This clone came up once. J is TRBJ1-3 and V is TRBV3-1 (or the pseudogene TRBV3-2); D might be TRBD1 (6 bases). Trimming shortened V by 4 bases and J by 2 bases, and 9 bases separated the two germline ends. Looked up from germline, CDR1 is LGHDT and CDR2 is YNNKEL (reference sequence). The CDR3 covers 14 residues. CDR3 coding DNA: TGTGCCAGCAGCCCAGGGGTTACTGGAAACACCATATATTTT. Protein: CASSPGVTGNTIYF.

V is TRBV30 and J is TRBJ1-5; D not resolved. Trimming cost V 4 bases and J 0 bases, with 10 bases left between them. Germline V gene lookup returns CDR1 GTSNPN and CDR2 SVGIG (reference sequence). This CDR3 contains 14 residues. This CDR3 reads CAWKEAASNQPQHF. In DNA form, the CDR3 reads TGTGCCTGGAAAGAGGCTGCTAGCAATCAGCCCCAGCATTTT. The variable domain in full, completed from reference TRBV30 and TRBJ1-5, reads SQTIHQWPATLVQPVGSPLSLECTVEGTSNPNLYWYRQAAGRGLQLLFYSVGIGQISSEVPQNLSASRPQDRQFILSSKKLLLSDSGFYLCAWKEAASNQPQHFGDGTRLSIL.

This clone occurred a few times. V is TRBV27 and J is TRBJ1-5; D is unclear. Germline V gene lookup returns CDR1 MNHEY and CDR2 SMNVEV (reference sequence). The CDR3 runs to 14 residues. V shed 7 bases and J shed 4 bases, with 14 bases lying between them. The CDR3 coding sequence is TGTGCCAGCACCTCTAGTATCCGGAATCAGCCCCAGCATTTT. It translates to CASTSSIRNQPQHF.

The chain has TRBV2 and TRBJ1-5; 10 bases line up with TRBD1. Germline V gene data show CDR1 as SNHLY and CDR2 as FYNNEI. With V trimmed by 3 bases and J by 4 bases, 3 bases remained unmatched. The CDR3 spans 15 residues. CDR3 DNA sequence: TGTGCCAGCAGTGAGGGACAGGGGAGAAATCAGCCCCAGCATTTT. It specifies CASSEGQGRNQPQHF.

The genes are TRBV18 and TRBJ2-3; 7 nucleotides match TRBD1. CDR3 length equals 13 residues. J was trimmed by 5 bases and V by 3 bases; bases with no gene match: 2. CDR1 is KGHSH, CDR2 LQKENI, per germline. The chain's CDR3 is CASSPDRVDTQYF. CDR3 sequence (DNA): TGTGCCAGCTCACCCGACAGGGTAGATACGCAGTATTTT.